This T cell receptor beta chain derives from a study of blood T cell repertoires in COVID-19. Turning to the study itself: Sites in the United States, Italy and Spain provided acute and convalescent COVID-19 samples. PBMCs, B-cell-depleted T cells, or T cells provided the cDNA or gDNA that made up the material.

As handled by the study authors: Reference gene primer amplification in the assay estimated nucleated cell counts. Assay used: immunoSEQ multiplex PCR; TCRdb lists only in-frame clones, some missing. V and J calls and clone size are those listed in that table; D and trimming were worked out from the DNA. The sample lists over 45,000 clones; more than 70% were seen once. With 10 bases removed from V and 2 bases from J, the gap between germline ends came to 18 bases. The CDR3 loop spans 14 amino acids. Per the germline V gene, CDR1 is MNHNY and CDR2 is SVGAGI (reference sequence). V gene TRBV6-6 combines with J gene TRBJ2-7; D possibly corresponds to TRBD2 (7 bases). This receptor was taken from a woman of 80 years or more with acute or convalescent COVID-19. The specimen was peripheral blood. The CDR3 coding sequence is TGTGCCACGGGGAGGGGGGATGCGGCCTACGAGCAGTACTTC. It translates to CATGRGDAAYEQYF.